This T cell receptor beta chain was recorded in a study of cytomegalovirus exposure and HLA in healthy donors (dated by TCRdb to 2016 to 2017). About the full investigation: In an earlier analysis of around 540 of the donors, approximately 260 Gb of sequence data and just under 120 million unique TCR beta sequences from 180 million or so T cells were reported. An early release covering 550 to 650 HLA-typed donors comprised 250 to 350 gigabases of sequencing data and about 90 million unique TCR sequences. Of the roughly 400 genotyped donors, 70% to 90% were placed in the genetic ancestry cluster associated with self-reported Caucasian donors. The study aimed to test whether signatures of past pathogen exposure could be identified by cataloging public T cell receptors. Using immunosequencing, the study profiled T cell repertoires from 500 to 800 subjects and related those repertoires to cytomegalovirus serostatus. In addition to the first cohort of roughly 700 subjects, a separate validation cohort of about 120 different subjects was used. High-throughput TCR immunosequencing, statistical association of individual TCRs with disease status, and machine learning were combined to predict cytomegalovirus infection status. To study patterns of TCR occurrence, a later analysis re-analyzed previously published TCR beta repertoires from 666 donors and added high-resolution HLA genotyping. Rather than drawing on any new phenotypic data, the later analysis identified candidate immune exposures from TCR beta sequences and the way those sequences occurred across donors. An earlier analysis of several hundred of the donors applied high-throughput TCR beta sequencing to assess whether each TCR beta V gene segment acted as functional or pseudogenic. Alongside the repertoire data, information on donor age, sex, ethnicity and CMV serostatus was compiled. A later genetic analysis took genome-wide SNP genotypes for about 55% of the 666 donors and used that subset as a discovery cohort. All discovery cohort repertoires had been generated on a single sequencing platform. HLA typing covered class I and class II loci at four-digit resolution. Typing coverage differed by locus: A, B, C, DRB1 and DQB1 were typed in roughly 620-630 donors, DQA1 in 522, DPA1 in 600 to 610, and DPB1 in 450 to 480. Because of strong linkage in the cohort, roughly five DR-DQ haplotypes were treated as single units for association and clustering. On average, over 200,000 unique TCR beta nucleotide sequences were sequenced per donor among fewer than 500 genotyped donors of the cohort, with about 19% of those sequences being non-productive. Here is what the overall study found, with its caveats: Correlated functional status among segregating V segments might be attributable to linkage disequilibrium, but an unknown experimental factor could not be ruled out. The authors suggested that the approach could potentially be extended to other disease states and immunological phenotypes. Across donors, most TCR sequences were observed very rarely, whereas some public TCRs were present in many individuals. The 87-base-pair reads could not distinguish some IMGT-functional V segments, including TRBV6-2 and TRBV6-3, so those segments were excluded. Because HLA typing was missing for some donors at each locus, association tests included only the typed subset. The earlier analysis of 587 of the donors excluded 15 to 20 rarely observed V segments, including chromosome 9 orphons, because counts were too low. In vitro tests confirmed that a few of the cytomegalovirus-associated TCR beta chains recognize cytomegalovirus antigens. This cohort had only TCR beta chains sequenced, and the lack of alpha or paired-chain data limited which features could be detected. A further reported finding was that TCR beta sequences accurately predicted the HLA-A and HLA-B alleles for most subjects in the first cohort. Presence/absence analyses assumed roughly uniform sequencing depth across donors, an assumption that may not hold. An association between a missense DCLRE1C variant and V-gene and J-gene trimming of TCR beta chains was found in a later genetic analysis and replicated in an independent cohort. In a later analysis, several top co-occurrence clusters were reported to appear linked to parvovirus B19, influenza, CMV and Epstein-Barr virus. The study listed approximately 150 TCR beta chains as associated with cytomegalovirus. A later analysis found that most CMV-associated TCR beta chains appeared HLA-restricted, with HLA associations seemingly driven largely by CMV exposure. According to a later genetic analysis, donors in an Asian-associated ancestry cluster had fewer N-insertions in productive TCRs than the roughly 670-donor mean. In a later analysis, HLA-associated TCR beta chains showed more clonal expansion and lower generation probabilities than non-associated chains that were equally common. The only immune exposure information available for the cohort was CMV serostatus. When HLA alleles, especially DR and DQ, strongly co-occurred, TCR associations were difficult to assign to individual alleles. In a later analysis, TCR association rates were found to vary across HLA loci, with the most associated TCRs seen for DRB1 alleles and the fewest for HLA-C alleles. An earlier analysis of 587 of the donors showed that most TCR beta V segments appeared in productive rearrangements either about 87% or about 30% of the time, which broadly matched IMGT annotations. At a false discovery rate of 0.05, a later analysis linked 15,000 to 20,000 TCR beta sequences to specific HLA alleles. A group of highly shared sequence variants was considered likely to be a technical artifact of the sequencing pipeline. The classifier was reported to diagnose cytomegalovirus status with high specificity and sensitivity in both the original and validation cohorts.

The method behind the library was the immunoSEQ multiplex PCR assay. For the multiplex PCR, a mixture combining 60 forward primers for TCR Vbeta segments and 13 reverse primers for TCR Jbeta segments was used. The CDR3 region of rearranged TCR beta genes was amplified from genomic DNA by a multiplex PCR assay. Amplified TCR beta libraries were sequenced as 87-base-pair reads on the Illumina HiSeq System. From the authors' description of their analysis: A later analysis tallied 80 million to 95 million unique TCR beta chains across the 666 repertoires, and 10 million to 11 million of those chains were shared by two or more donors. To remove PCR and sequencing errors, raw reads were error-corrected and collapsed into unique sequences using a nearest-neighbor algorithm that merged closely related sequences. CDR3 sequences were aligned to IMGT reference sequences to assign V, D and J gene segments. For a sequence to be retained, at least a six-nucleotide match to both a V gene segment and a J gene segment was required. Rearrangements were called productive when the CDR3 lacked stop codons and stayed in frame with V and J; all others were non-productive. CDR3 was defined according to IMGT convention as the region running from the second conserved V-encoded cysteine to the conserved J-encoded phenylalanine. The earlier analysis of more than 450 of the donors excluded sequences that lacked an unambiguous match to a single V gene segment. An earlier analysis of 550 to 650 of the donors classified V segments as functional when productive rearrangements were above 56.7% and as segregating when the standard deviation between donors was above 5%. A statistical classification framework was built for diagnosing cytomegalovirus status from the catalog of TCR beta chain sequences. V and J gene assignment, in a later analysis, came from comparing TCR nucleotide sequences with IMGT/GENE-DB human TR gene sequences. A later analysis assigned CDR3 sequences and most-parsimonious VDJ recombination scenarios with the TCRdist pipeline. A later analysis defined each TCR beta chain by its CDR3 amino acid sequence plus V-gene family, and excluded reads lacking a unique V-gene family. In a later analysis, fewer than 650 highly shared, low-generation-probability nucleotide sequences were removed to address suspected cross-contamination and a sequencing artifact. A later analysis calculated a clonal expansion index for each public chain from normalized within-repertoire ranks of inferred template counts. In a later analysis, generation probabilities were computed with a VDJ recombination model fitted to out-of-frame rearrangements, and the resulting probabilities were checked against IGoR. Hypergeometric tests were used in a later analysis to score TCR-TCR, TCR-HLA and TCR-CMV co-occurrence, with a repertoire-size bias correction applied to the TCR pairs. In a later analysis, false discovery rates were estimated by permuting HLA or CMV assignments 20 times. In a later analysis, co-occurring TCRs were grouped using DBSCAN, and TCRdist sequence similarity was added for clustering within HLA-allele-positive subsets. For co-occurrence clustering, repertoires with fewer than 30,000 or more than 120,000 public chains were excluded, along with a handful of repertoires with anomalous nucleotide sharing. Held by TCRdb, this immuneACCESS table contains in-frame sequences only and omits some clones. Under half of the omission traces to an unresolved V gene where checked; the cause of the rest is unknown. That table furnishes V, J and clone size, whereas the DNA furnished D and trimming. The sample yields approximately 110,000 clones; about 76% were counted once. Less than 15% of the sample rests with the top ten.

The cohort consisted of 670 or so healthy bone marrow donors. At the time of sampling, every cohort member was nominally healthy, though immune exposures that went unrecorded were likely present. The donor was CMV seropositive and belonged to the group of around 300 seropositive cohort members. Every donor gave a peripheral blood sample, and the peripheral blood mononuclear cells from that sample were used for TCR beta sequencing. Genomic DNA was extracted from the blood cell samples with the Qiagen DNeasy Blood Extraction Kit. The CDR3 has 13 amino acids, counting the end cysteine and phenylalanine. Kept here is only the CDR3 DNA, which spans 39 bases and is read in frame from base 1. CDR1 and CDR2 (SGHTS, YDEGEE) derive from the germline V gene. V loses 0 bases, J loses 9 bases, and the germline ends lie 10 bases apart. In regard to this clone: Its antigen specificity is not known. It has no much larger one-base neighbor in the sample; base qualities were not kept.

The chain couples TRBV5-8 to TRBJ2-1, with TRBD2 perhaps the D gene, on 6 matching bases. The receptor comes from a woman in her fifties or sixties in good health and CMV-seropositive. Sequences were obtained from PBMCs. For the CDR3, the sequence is CASSLVPSVEQFF. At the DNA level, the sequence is TGTGCCAGCAGCTTGGTACCTAGCGTTGAGCAGTTCTTC.